The 17 T cell receptor beta chains presented below share a single source sample, sequenced in a study of T cells in Graves' hyperthyroidism and ophthalmopathy. TCR beta CDR3 regions were amplified from RNA. During a first-round RT-PCR of the TCR CDR3, the HTBI primer set was used. TCRdb recomputed calls from the multiplex PCR reads with MiXCR, one row per CDR3 protein. The sample lists a few hundred thousand distinct CDR3 sequences; approximately 14% were seen once. Sample: blood. Receptors were obtained from a woman aged 40 to 50 with Graves' ophthalmopathy.

J is TRBJ2-5 and V is TRBV15, with TRBD1 identical over 8 bases. CDR3 length: 15 residues. J was trimmed by 1 base and V by 6 bases; bases with no gene match: 7. Germline loops: CDR1 LNHNV, CDR2 YYDKDF (reference sequence). The CDR3 DNA is TGTGCCACCAGTAAAGGGACAGGCCTCCAAGAGACCCAGTACTTC. Its translation: CATSKGTGLQETQYF.

This clonotype was detected only a few times. The chain couples TRBV2 to TRBJ2-4, with a possible D match to TRBD2 (6 bases). CDR3 length: 15 residues. V was cut by 6 bases and J by 7 bases, with 19 bases left in between. Germline loops: CDR1 SNHLY, CDR2 FYNNEI. The CDR3 DNA is TGTGCCAGCAGGGCCCAAGGACTAAAGGGGAACATTCAGTACTTC. Its protein is CASRAQGLKGNIQYF.

The gene calls are TRBV6-1 and TRBJ2-1; 9 nucleotides match TRBD2. J lost 6 bases, V lost 5 bases, and 2 bases had no gene match. Germline V gene lookup returns CDR1 MNHNS and CDR2 SASEGT. This CDR3 has 13 residues. DNA of the CDR3: TGTGCCAGCAGTCAGGGACTAGCCAATGAGCAGTTCTTC. It is translated as CASSQGLANEQFF.

This clonotype was observed at least ten times. This chain links TRBV20-1 with TRBJ2-1; TRBD1 matches at 7 bases. The germline V gene encodes CDR1 DFQATT and CDR2 SNEGSKA (reference sequence). Losses at the gene ends were 1 base for V and 5 bases for J; bases not matched to a gene: 5. The CDR3 is 14 amino acids. In DNA, the CDR3 is TGCAGTGCTAGAGTCGGCACAGGGGACAATGAGCAGTTCTTC. This codes for CSARVGTGDNEQFF.

This clonotype was seen ten or more times. V usage is TRBV11-2 and J usage is TRBJ2-7; TRBD2 matches 7 bases. The germline V gene has CDR1 SGHAT and CDR2 FQNNGV. This CDR3 region has 15 residues. Unmatched junction bases numbered 15, after V lost 6 bases and J lost 7 bases. The CDR3 nucleotides read TGTGCCAGCAGTATCCTAGCGGCGTTCCCCGAGGAGCAGTACTTC. Protein product: CASSILAAFPEEQYF.

The genes are TRBV4-2 and TRBJ1-2; D unresolved. The germline gives CDR1 LGHNA, CDR2 YNFKEQ. V dropped 4 bases and J dropped 5 bases, with 11 bases sitting between them. This CDR3 contains 13 residues. The CDR3 bases are TGTGCCAGCAGCCCCTGGACCGGGTATGGCTACACCTTC. Translated, it gives CASSPWTGYGYTF.

In this sample, this clonotype turned up a few times. This chain joins TRBV20-1 and TRBJ1-1, with no clear D. Between the trimmed V and J ends, which lost 0 bases and 2 bases, there was a span of 13 bases. This CDR3 has 15 residues. The V gene's germline CDR1 is DFQATT and CDR2 SNEGSKA (reference sequence). The CDR3 region is CSARDPEGLNTEAFF. The DNA for the CDR3 is TGCAGTGCTAGAGATCCCGAGGGTCTAAACACTGAAGCTTTCTTT.

This clonotype has a count of ten or more. V usage is TRBV2 and J usage is TRBJ2-2, with D possibly TRBD2 on 5 matching bases. The V gene's germline CDR1 is SNHLY and CDR2 FYNNEI. CDR3 length equals 14 residues. V lost 8 bases to trimming and J lost 1 base, with 11 bases between them. CDR3 in DNA: TGTGCCAGCGAGGACTCCCTGAACACCGGGGAGCTGTTTTTT. Translation gives CASEDSLNTGELFF.

This clonotype was detected ten times or more. The chain combines TRBV19 with TRBJ2-1, with a tentative D call TRBD2 (6 bases). V dropped 0 bases and J dropped 3 bases, with 9 bases sitting between them. Germline V gene sequence: CDR1 LNHDA, CDR2 SQIVND (reference sequence). This CDR3 is 15 amino acids long. The chain's CDR3 is CASSIEGGIYNEQFF. The CDR3 coding sequence is TGTGCCAGTAGTATAGAAGGCGGGATCTACAATGAGCAGTTCTTC.

This clonotype appeared many times. J is TRBJ1-2 and V is TRBV6-1; 7 bases agree with TRBD1. Germline trimming cut 7 bases from V and 5 bases from J; bases unmatched to any gene: 13. Per the germline V gene, CDR1 is MNHNS and CDR2 is SASEGT. The CDR3 runs 15 residues. CDR3 bases: TGTGCCAGCATACCTTCCGGGACAGTGTCATATGGCTACACCTTC. Its translation: CASIPSGTVSYGYTF.

The count of this clonotype is one. V gene TRBV4-1 combines with J gene TRBJ2-7; the D gene is possibly TRBD2 (6 bases). The V gene lost 0 bases and the J gene lost 7 bases, with 13 bases spanning the gap. Germline V gene lookup returns CDR1 MGHRA and CDR2 YSYEKL. There are 14 residues in the CDR3. The CDR3 DNA reads as TGCGCCAGCAGCCAAGAGGGGGGTGGTGTTGAGCAGTACTTC. This encodes CASSQEGGGVEQYF.

This clonotype appeared many times. CDR3 DNA: TGTGCCACCAGCAGTGTCCCTTCTGGACTAGCCAAAAACATTCAGTACTTC. Amino acids: CATSSVPSGLAKNIQYF. The chain has TRBV15 and TRBJ2-4; D is possibly TRBD2 (5 bases). The CDR3 consists of 17 residues. The ends were cut back, 3 bases at V and 0 bases at J, with 15 bases in the middle. Per the germline V gene, CDR1 is LNHNV and CDR2 is YYDKDF (reference sequence).

To note about this clonotype: Just one base apart from a much larger clone, this may be a read error. The chain employs TRBV27 and TRBJ2-7; tentative D call: TRBD2 (6 bases). V gave up 5 bases and J gave up 2 bases, with 16 bases separating them. In germline, CDR1 is MNHEY, CDR2 SMNVEV (reference sequence). This CDR3 has 15 amino acids. The CDR3 loop is CASSLRLVGTYEQYF. In DNA form, the CDR3 reads TGTGCCAGCAGTCTCCGACTAGTGGGAACCTACGAGCAGTACTTC.

In this sample, this clonotype turned up a few times. The rearrangement links TRBV19 to TRBJ1-5; no firm D call. CDR3 length: 17 residues. Germline CDR1 LNHDA, CDR2 SQIVND (reference sequence). V was cut by 9 bases and J by 1 base, with 22 bases left in between. CDR3 region: CARSPEGKYRSNQPQHF. Written as DNA, the CDR3 is TGTGCCAGAAGTCCCGAGGGAAAGTATAGGAGCAATCAGCCCCAGCATTTT.

This clonotype was counted only a few times. The rearrangement uses TRBV19 and TRBJ1-6; D is undetermined. This CDR3 has 13 residues. The ends were cut back, 5 bases at V and 5 bases at J, with 7 bases in the middle. The V gene's germline CDR1 is LNHDA and CDR2 SQIVND (reference sequence). DNA of the CDR3: TGTGCCAGTAGTGCCGGGGATAATTCACCCCTCCACTTT. Translated: CASSAGDNSPLHF.

This chain connects TRBV20-1 to TRBJ1-1, with a possible D match to TRBD1 (5 bases). Germline assignment: CDR1 DFQATT and CDR2 SNEGSKA (reference sequence). V lost 3 bases and J 3 bases, leaving 11 bases between the germline ends. The length of the CDR3 is 13 residues. This CDR3 is CSASSQGYTEAFF. The CDR3 region has the DNA TGCAGTGCTAGTTCTCAGGGCTACACTGAAGCTTTCTTT.

This clonotype was seen ten or more times. V gene TRBV2 combines with J gene TRBJ2-3; perhaps TRBD2 as D (6 bases). The germline V and J ends were trimmed by 1 base and 6 bases, with 14 bases remaining between them. The CDR3 contains 15 residues. The germline V gene has CDR1 SNHLY and CDR2 FYNNEI. The CDR3: CASSEEASVADTQYF. The CDR3 DNA sequence: TGTGCCAGCAGTGAAGAGGCTAGCGTCGCGGATACGCAGTATTTT.